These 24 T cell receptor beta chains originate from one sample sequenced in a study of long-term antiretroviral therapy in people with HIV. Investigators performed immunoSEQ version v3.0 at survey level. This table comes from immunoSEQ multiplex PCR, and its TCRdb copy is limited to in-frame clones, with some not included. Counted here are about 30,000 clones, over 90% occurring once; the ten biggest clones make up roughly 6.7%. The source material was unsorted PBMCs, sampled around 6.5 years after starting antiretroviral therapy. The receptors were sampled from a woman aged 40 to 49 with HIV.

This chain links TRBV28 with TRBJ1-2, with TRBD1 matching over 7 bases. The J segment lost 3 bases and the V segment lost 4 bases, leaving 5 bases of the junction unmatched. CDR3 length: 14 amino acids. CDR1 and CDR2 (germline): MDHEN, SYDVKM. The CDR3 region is CASSSHTGDYGYTF. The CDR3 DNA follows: TGTGCCAGCAGTTCCCATACAGGGGACTATGGCTACACCTTC.

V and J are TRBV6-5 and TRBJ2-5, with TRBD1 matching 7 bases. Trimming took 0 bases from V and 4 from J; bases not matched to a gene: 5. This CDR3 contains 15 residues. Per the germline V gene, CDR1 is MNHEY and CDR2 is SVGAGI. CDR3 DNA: TGTGCCAGCAGTTACTCGACAGGGCAGGTAGAGACCCAGTACTTC. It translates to CASSYSTGQVETQYF.

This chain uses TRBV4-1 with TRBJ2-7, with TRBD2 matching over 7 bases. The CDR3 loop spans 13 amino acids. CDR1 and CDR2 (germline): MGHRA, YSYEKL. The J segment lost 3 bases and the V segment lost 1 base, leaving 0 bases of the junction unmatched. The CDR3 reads CASSQGGGYEQYF. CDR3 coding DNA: TGCGCCAGCAGCCAAGGGGGGGGCTACGAGCAGTACTTC.

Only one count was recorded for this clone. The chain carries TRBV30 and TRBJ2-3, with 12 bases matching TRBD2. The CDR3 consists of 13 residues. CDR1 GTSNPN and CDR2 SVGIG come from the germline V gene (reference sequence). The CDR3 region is CASGTSGTDTQYF. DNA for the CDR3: TGTGCATCCGGGACTAGCGGGACAGATACGCAGTATTTT. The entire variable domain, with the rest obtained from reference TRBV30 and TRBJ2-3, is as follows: SQTIHQWPATLVQPVGSPLSLECTVEGTSNPNLYWYRQAAGRGLQLLFYSVGIGQISSEVPQNLSASRPQDRQFILSSKKLLLSDSGFYLCASGTSGTDTQYFGPGTRLTVL.

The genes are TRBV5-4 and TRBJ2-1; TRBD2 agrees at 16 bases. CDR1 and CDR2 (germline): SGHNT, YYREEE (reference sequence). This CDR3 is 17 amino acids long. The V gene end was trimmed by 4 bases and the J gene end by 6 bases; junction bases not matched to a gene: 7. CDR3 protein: CASSPGTSGGAGNEQFF. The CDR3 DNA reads TGTGCCAGCAGCCCCGGGACTAGCGGGGGGGCGGGCAATGAGCAGTTCTTC.

The CDR3, as DNA: TGTGCCAGTAAGAAGCAGCGCAACTATGGCTACACCTTC. This sequence encodes CASKKQRNYGYTF. The chain carries TRBV27 and TRBJ1-2, with unresolved D. The CDR3 runs 13 residues. From germline, CDR1 is MNHEY and CDR2 SMNVEV (reference sequence). Trimming pared 9 bases from V and 2 bases from J, leaving 13 bases between.

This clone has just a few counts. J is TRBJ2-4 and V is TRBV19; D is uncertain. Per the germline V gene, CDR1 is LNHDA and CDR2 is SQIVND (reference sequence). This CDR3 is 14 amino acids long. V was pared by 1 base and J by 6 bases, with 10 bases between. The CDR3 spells CASSIGASLNIQYF. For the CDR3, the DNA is TGTGCCAGTAGTATAGGCGCCAGTTTAAACATTCAGTACTTC.

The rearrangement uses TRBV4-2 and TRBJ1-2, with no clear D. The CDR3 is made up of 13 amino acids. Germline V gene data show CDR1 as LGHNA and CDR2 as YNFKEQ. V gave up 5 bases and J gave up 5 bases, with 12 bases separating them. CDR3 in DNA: TGTGCCAGCAGCTTGGCGAATTTATATGGCTACACCTTC. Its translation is CASSLANLYGYTF.

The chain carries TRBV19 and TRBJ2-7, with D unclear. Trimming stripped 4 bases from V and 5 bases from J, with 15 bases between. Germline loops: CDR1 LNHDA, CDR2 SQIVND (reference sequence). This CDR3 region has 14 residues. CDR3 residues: CASSTVEGVHEQYF. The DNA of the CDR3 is TGTGCCAGTAGTACCGTGGAAGGTGTTCACGAGCAGTACTTC.

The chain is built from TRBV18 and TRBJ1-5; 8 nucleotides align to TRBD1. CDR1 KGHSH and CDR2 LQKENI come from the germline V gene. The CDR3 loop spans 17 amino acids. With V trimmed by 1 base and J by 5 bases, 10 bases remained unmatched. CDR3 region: CASSPLGLTGVDQPQHF. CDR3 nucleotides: TGTGCCAGCTCACCACTCGGTTTGACAGGGGTCGATCAGCCCCAGCATTTT.

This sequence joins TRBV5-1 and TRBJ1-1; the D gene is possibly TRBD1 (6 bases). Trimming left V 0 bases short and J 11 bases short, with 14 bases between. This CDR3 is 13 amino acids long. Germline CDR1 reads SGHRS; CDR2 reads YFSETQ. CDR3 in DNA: TGCGCCAGCAGCTTGGTCCGGACAGCCGCGGCTTTCTTT. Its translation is CASSLVRTAAAFF.

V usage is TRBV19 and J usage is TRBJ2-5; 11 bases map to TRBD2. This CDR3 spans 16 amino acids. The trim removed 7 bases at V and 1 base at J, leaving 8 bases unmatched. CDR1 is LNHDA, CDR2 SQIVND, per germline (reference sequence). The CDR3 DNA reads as TGTGCCAGTACCCCCCGACTAGCGGGGTTCCAAGAGACCCAGTACTTC. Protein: CASTPRLAGFQETQYF.

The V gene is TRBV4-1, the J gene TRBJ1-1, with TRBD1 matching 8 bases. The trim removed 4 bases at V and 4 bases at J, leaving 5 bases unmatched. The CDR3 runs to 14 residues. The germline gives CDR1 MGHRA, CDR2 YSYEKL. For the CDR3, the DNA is TGCGCCAGCAGCCCCTACAGGGGGGGCACTGAAGCTTTCTTT. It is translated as CASSPYRGGTEAFF.

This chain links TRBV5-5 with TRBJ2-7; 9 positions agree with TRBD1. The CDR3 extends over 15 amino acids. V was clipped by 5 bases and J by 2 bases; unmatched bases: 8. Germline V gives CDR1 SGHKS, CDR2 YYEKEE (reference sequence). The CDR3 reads CASRFTGTGTYEQYF. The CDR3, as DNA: TGTGCCAGCAGGTTTACCGGGACAGGGACCTACGAGCAGTACTTC.

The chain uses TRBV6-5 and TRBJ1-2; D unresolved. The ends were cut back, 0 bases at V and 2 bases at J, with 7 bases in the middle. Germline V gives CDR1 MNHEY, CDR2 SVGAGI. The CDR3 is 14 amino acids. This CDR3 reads CASSYSEQNYGYTF. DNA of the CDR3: TGTGCCAGCAGTTACTCGGAACAGAACTATGGCTACACCTTC.

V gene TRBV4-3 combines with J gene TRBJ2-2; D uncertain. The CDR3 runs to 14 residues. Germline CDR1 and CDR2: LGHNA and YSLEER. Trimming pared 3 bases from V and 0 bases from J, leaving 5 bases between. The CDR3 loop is CASSQGPNTGELFF. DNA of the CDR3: TGCGCCAGCAGCCAGGGCCCGAACACCGGGGAGCTGTTTTTT.

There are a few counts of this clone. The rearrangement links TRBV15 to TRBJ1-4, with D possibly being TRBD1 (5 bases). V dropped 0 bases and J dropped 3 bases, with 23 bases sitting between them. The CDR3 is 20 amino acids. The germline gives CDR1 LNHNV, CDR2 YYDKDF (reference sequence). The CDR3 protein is CATSRDSRQRGEPPNEKLFF. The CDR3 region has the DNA TGTGCCACCAGCAGAGATTCCCGGCAGAGGGGCGAGCCTCCTAATGAAAAACTGTTTTTT.

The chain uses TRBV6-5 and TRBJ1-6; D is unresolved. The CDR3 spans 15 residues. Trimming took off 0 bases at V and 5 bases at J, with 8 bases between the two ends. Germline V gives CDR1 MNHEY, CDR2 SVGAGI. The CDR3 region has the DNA TGTGCCAGCAGTTACTCACCAACGAATAATTCACCCCTCCACTTT. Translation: CASSYSPTNNSPLHF.

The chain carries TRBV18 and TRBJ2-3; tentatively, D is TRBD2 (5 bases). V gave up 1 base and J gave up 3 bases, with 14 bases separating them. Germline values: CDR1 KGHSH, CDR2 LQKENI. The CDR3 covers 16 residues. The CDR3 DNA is TGTGCCAGCTCACCACAGGGAGCCGGCGGTACAGATACGCAGTATTTT. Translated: CASSPQGAGGTDTQYF.

CDR3 loop: CASSTRGGSGVLSETQYF. In DNA form, the CDR3 reads TGTGCCAGTAGTACCCGGGGGGGATCAGGAGTTTTATCAGAGACCCAGTACTTC. The chain recombines TRBV19 with TRBJ2-5; 8 positions match TRBD2. V trimming: 4 bases; J trimming: 4 bases; junction bases outside the gene matches: 17. From germline, CDR1 is LNHDA and CDR2 SQIVND (reference sequence). CDR3 length: 18 residues.

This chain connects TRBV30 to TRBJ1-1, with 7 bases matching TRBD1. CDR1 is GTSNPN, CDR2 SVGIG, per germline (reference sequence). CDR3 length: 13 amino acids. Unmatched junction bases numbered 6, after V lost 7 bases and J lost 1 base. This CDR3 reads CAYTGAQNTEAFF. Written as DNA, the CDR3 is TGTGCCTATACAGGGGCCCAGAACACTGAAGCTTTCTTT.

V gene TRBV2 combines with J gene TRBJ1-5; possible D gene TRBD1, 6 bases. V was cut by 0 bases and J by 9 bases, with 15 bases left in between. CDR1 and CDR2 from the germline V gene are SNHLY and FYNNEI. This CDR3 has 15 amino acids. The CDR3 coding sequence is TGTGCCAGCAGTGAAGCGGGGGGCGCCTCGAGGCCCCAGCATTTT. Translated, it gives CASSEAGGASRPQHF. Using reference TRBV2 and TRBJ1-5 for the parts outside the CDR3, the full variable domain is EPEVTQTPSHQVTQMGQEVILRCVPISNHLYFYWYRQILGQKVEFLVSFYNNEISEKSEIFDDQFSVERPDGSNFTLKIRSTKLEDSAMYFCASSEAGGASRPQHFGDGTRLSIL.

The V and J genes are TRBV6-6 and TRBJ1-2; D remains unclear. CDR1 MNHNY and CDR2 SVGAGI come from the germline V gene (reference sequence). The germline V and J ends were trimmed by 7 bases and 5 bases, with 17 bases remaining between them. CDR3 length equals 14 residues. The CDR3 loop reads CASISTGRGYGYTF. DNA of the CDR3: TGTGCCAGCATCTCAACGGGAAGAGGGTATGGCTACACCTTC.

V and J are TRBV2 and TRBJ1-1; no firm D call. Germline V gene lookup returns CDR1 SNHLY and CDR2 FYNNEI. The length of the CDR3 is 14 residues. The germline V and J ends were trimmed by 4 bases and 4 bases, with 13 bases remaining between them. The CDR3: CASSVQPGSTEAFF. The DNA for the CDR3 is TGTGCCAGCAGTGTTCAGCCGGGGTCCACTGAAGCTTTCTTT.